Listed below are T cell receptor beta chains from one sample, sequenced in a study of shared clonotypes between healthy human individuals. TCRdb's table, derived via immunoSEQ multiplex PCR, lists solely in-frame clones and lacks some. The data show 1 million to 1.3 million clones, with roughly 74% seen just once and 0.61% held by the top ten. The sample taken for sequencing was memory CD4+ T cells from PBMCs. These receptors originate from a man between 18 and 35 years old in good health. Some clones in this sample may be carry-over from other donors' samples. The CDR3 runs from the conserved cysteine through the conserved F or W.

CASSYPGAGLYEQYF	TRBV7-9
CASSFGGGDQPQHF	TRBV5-1
CASSDHGYTF	TRBV11-3
CASNTGGLAKNIQYF	TRBV19
CASRLDRNTGELFF	TRBV19
CASSSNSLNEQFF	TRBV7-2
CASSPPTHSSTDTQYF	TRBV18
CAWSGYSGNTIYF	TRBV30
CASSSMGAQPQHF	TRBV19
CSARLVETQYF	TRBV20-1
CASTSGARNQPQHF	TRBV28
CASSHLSSTDTQYF	TRBV4-2
CASSTRDRNMNTEAFF	TRBV28
CASSPDRINQPQHF	TRBV6-5
CATLQGISSNQPQHF	TRBV19
CASSTTRTDYGYTF	TRBV7-2
CAWVIPYYGYTF	TRBV30
CASSPLDQPQHF	TRBV28
CATSRDRTGQFF	TRBV15
CASGPQDSNQPQHF	TRBV19
CSVVRRNIQYF	TRBV29-1
CASSLGAGGPGVYEQFF	TRBV7-3
CSASGQAENTIYF	TRBV29-1
CASSLYGRAHEQYF	TRBV5-4
CAWSPTTDTQYF	TRBV30
CASSPLGEMVYEQYF	TRBV14
CSVEASGRPGAFF	TRBV29-1
CASRGGLAQTYEQYF	TRBV19
CASSLSPARLDQPQHF	TRBV27
CASSPMAETQYF	TRBV18
CSALDTNRNQPQHF	TRBV29-1
CASSTRTSGDNEQFF	TRBV5-4
CASSVTGGGFVTDTQYF	TRBV9
CASSFTPGTGHGYTF	TRBV27
CASSWTFNSGNEQYF	TRBV19
CASSVDTGNQPQHF	TRBV9
CAIRRDWDTEAFF	TRBV10-3
CASSQGGHEQYF	TRBV28
CAISQDRLGNQPQHF	TRBV10-3
CSVGWSSYEQYF	TRBV29-1
CASSLDSAGQTNEKLFF	TRBV5-1
CASSTTALDAKNIQYF	TRBV28
CADRGNGYGYTF	TRBV2
CASREYYGYTF	TRBV19
CASSFSVAGEGTGELFF	TRBV5-1